One sample yielded the 24 T cell receptor beta chains listed below, sequenced in a study of beta chain features in type 1 diabetes. General observations from the study: There was a moderate but significant shortening of TCRB CDR3s in all four CD4+ subsets of Type 1 diabetes patients.

No antigens are known for them. Reverse transcribing all isolated RNA meant expressed TCRB transcripts were sequenced. Sequencing was performed with immunoSEQ multiplex PCR; in TCRdb, only in-frame clones are kept and a portion is missing. The table has 200,000 to 250,000 clones, roughly 13% seen once. The sequencing input was naive CD4+ T cells from blood. The source of these receptors is a man under 40 with type 1 diabetes.

The chain uses TRBV19 and TRBJ1-5, with D tentatively TRBD1 (5 bases). V was clipped by 5 bases and J by 0 bases, with 5 bases between them. Germline loops: CDR1 LNHDA, CDR2 SQIVND (reference sequence). The CDR3 totals 13 residues. DNA for the CDR3: TGTGCCAGTAGTGACAGTAGCAATCAGCCCCAGCATTTT. It specifies CASSDSSNQPQHF.

This clone was detected only a few times. The chain recombines TRBV25-1 with TRBJ2-1; a possible D gene is TRBD1 (6 bases). The CDR3 covers 14 residues. CDR1 and CDR2 (germline): MGHDK, SYGVNS. Trimming pared 4 bases from V and 5 bases from J, leaving 12 bases between. The CDR3 coding sequence is TGTGCCAGCAGTGTCTGGACAGACAACAATGAGCAGTTCTTC. Protein product: CASSVWTDNNEQFF.

This clone appeared a few times. The V and J genes are TRBV29-1 and TRBJ2-6; TRBD2 matches at 7 bases. V lost 4 bases to trimming and J lost 4 bases; unmatched junction nucleotides: 4. The CDR3 spans 14 residues. Germline V lookup: CDR1 SQVTM, CDR2 ANQGSEA. The CDR3 protein is CSVGGRPGANVLTF. The CDR3 nucleotides read TGCAGCGTTGGCGGGAGACCCGGGGCCAACGTCCTGACTTTC.

The chain couples TRBV4-1 to TRBJ2-3; D ambiguous. V dropped 5 bases and J dropped 2 bases, with 2 bases sitting between them. Germline V gives CDR1 MGHRA, CDR2 YSYEKL. The CDR3 covers 11 residues. The CDR3 coding sequence is TGCGCCAGCAGCTACACAGATACGCAGTATTTT. It yields the protein CASSYTDTQYF.

V is TRBV5-1 and J is TRBJ1-3; maybe TRBD1 (6 bases). Trimming left V 0 bases short and J 0 bases short, with 13 bases between. Germline V gene data show CDR1 as SGHRS and CDR2 as YFSETQ. CDR3 length: 17 amino acids. The CDR3 reads CASSLGTAKNSGNTIYF. DNA for the CDR3: TGCGCCAGCAGCTTGGGGACAGCAAAAAACTCTGGAAACACCATATATTTT. Looking up the rest from reference TRBV5-1 and TRBJ1-3 gives the full variable domain: KAGVTQTPRYLIKTRGQQVTLSCSPISGHRSVSWYQQTPGQGLQFLFEYFSETQRNKGNFPGRFSGRQFSNSRSEMNVSTLELGDSALYLCASSLGTAKNSGNTIYFGEGSWLTVV.

This clone has a handful of counts. The J gene is TRBJ2-3, the V gene TRBV7-2, with TRBD2 matching 13 bases. Germline loops: CDR1 SGHTA, CDR2 FQGNSA. The ends lost 3 bases at V and 4 bases at J; junction bases unmatched: 4. The CDR3 sequence is 16 residues long. CDR3 region: CASSFTSGRGADTQYF. CDR3 sequence (DNA): TGTGCCAGCAGCTTTACTAGCGGGAGGGGGGCAGATACGCAGTATTTT. Together with reference TRBV7-2 and TRBJ2-3, the CDR3 gives the full variable domain: GAGVSQSPSNKVTEKGKDVELRCDPISGHTALYWYRQSLGQGLEFLIYFQGNSAPDKSGLPSDRFSAERTGGSVSTLTIQRTQQEDSAVYLCASSFTSGRGADTQYFGPGTRLTVL.

V usage is TRBV19 and J usage is TRBJ1-1, with 8 bases that match TRBD1. There are 13 residues in the CDR3. The V gene end was trimmed by 8 bases and the J gene end by 0 bases; junction bases not matched to a gene: 2. Germline loops: CDR1 LNHDA, CDR2 SQIVND (reference sequence). The CDR3 DNA is TGTGCCAGTTCGGGACAGGTGAACACTGAAGCTTTCTTT. Protein sequence: CASSGQVNTEAFF.

This clone was picked up a small number of times. This CDR3 is also generated by other DNA sequences in the sample. The chain links TRBV10-2 to TRBJ2-7; maybe TRBD2 (6 bases). Germline CDR1 is WSHSY and CDR2 is SAAADI. V lost 6 bases and J 4 bases, leaving 7 bases between the germline ends. The CDR3 extends over 11 amino acids. The CDR3 loop is CASSRGYEQYF. The CDR3 DNA is TGCGCCAGCAGCCGGGGGTACGAGCAGTACTTC.

V and J are TRBV5-4 and TRBJ1-4, with a weak D call TRBD1 (5 bases). V was cut by 4 bases and J by 8 bases, with 18 bases left in between. Germline lookup yields CDR1 SGHNT and CDR2 YYREEE (reference sequence). This CDR3 spans 15 amino acids. This CDR3 is CASSEGTKEIEKLFF. The CDR3 bases are TGTGCCAGCAGCGAAGGGACTAAGGAAATAGAAAAACTGTTTTTT.

The chain combines TRBV7-2 with TRBJ2-2; TRBD1 matches at 7 bases. Germline CDR1 and CDR2: SGHTA and FQGNSA. The length of the CDR3 is 14 residues. The V segment lost 6 bases and the J segment 5 bases; nucleotides outside the gene matches: 6. The CDR3 DNA reads as TGTGCCAGCAGTTCCGGGACAGTGACCGGGGAGCTGTTTTTT. Its protein product is CASSSGTVTGELFF.

This clone was detected only a few times. J is TRBJ2-3 and V is TRBV7-9; 7 bases map to TRBD1. The CDR3 is 14 residues long. The V and J ends lost 4 bases and 0 bases, in that order; junction bases with no gene match: 1. Germline CDR1 and CDR2: SEHNR and FQNEAQ (reference sequence). CDR3 residues: CASSSGQSTDTQYF. In DNA form, the CDR3 reads TGTGCCAGCAGCTCGGGACAGAGCACAGATACGCAGTATTTT.

This clone was seen only a few times. The chain links TRBV7-8 to TRBJ2-1, with 7 bases identical to TRBD2. The junction had 14 bases not matched to a gene; V was cut back by 7 bases and J by 5 bases. This CDR3 has 16 amino acids. CDR1 and CDR2 from the germline V gene are SGHVS and FQNEAQ. The CDR3 reads CASKRARAGVHNEQFF. CDR3 DNA sequence: TGTGCCAGCAAGAGGGCGAGGGCGGGAGTCCACAATGAGCAGTTCTTC. Supplemented by reference TRBV7-8 and TRBJ2-1, the full variable domain reads GAGVSQSPRYKVAKRGQDVALRCDPISGHVSLFWYQQALGQGPEFLTYFQNEAQLDKSGLPSDRFFAERPEGSVSTLKIQRTQQEDSAVYLCASKRARAGVHNEQFFGPGTRLTVL.

This clone was seen a few times. This chain joins TRBV6-1 and TRBJ2-5, with D tentatively TRBD2 (6 bases). This CDR3 comprises 15 residues. Germline V gene sequence: CDR1 MNHNS, CDR2 SASEGT. V gave up 7 bases and J gave up 4 bases, with 19 bases separating them. Written as DNA, the CDR3 is TGTGCCAGCACCGAGGACCCCGGAGGGATAGAGACCCAGTACTTC. Translation: CASTEDPGGIETQYF.

There are a few counts of this clone. The CDR3 protein is CASSLGQVYNSPLHF. The CDR3 DNA follows: TGCGCCAGCAGCTTGGGCCAGGTTTATAATTCACCCCTCCACTTT. This chain connects TRBV5-1 to TRBJ1-6; no clear D. The CDR3 is made up of 15 amino acids. Deletions cut 0 bases from V and 4 bases from J, with 8 bases between. Germline V gene lookup returns CDR1 SGHRS and CDR2 YFSETQ.

The chain has TRBV6-1 and TRBJ1-4, with D uncertain. CDR3 size: 15 residues. Trimming pared 0 bases from V and 8 bases from J, leaving 13 bases between. Per the germline V gene, CDR1 is MNHNS and CDR2 is SASEGT. CDR3 coding DNA: TGTGCCAGCAGTGAAGCCCGGGGAGTCGGAGAAAAACTGTTTTTT. Its translation is CASSEARGVGEKLFF.

This clone occurred a few times. CDR3 DNA: TGTGCCAGCAGCCAAGGTAGCCGCCAAAACATTCAGTACTTC. The encoded protein is CASSQGSRQNIQYF. The V gene is TRBV14, the J gene TRBJ2-4, with unresolved D. Between the trimmed V and J ends, which lost 1 base and 5 bases, there was a span of 9 bases. The CDR3 covers 14 residues. The V gene's germline CDR1 is SGHDN and CDR2 FVKESK.

This sequence joins TRBV15 and TRBJ1-4; possibly TRBD1 for D (6 bases). Looked up from germline, CDR1 is LNHNV and CDR2 is YYDKDF (reference sequence). Trimming cost V 4 bases and J 2 bases, with 14 bases left between them. The CDR3 extends over 16 amino acids. Here the CDR3 DNA reads TGTGCCACCAGCATAAGCAGGGGCGCGACTAATGAAAAACTGTTTTTT. Protein: CATSISRGATNEKLFF.

This clone was seen a few times. V and J are TRBV5-4 and TRBJ2-1; 10 bases align to TRBD2. Germline V gene lookup returns CDR1 SGHNT and CDR2 YYREEE (reference sequence). CDR3 length equals 15 residues. The V and J ends lost 0 bases and 3 bases, in that order; junction bases with no gene match: 0. CDR3: CASSLASGSYNEQFF. For the CDR3, the DNA is TGTGCCAGCAGCTTGGCTAGCGGGAGCTACAATGAGCAGTTCTTC.

As DNA, the CDR3 is TGTGCCATCAGAGGGACAGGGCCATACTATGGCTACACCTTC. Its protein is CAIRGTGPYYGYTF. The chain links TRBV10-3 to TRBJ1-2; 9 bases match TRBD1. V shed 6 bases and J 3 bases; nucleotides not matched to a gene: 5. The germline CDR1 and CDR2 sequences are ENHRY and SYGVKD. The CDR3 is 14 amino acids.

CDR3 DNA sequence: TGTGCCAGCAGTGAACAGGCAGGGGGAGAGACCCAGTACTTC. Its translation is CASSEQAGGETQYF. V is TRBV2 and J is TRBJ2-5, with 7 bases aligning to TRBD1. The length of the CDR3 is 14 residues. V lost 2 bases and J lost 4; bases outside the gene matches: 4. Germline V gives CDR1 SNHLY, CDR2 FYNNEI.

This clone was seen a handful of times. The chain carries TRBV19 and TRBJ2-1; 8 bases match TRBD2. This CDR3 is built from 17 residues. CDR1 and CDR2 (germline): LNHDA, SQIVND (reference sequence). With V trimmed by 5 bases and J by 2 bases, 11 bases remained unmatched. The DNA of the CDR3 is TGTGCCAGTAGTGGTCCGTCGGGGGGGCCTACCTACAATGAGCAGTTCTTC. This codes for CASSGPSGGPTYNEQFF.

Of note for this clone: A junction end diverges from the germline sequence, so it may reflect a read error. The CDR3 reads CASSLGTGTPDF. CDR3 nucleotide sequence: TGTGCCAGCAGCTTAGGGACCGGGACTCCGGACTTC. This chain links TRBV7-2 with TRBJ2-7; tentatively, D is TRBD2 (6 bases). CDR3 length: 12 amino acids. Germline values: CDR1 SGHTA, CDR2 FQGNSA.

The chain carries TRBV12-5 and TRBJ1-5, with D possibly TRBD1 on 6 matching bases. Trimming took off 1 base at V and 3 bases at J, with 7 bases between the two ends. From germline, CDR1 is LGHNT and CDR2 FRNRAP. The CDR3 spans 14 residues. CDR3 loop: CASGLGGPNQPQHF. For the CDR3, the DNA is TGTGCTAGTGGTTTGGGGGGGCCCAATCAGCCCCAGCATTTT. Filled out from reference TRBV12-5 and TRBJ1-5, the complete variable domain reads DARVTQTPRHKVTEMGQEVTMRCQPILGHNTVFWYRQTMMQGLELLAYFRNRAPLDDSGMPKDRFSAEMPDATLATLKIQPSEPRDSAVYFCASGLGGPNQPQHFGDGTRLSIL.

The rearrangement joins TRBV6-5 to TRBJ1-5; D might be TRBD1 (6 bases). This CDR3 region has 13 residues. V gave up 6 bases and J gave up 9 bases, with 15 bases separating them. CDR1 and CDR2 from the germline V gene are MNHEY and SVGAGI. CDR3 bases: TGTGCCAGCAGACAGGGTCTCGATCGGCCCCAGCATTTT. Its translation: CASRQGLDRPQHF.